This note documents a single TCR beta chain sequence. Which antigen it targets is not known. There are no base qualities to consult, and no much larger clone falls within one base. The source of the sample is a study of T cell responses to AZD1222 COVID-19 vaccine (dated by TCRdb to about 2021). As for the study more broadly: A total of 230 to 250 trial participants underwent TCR sequencing, of whom 207 had received two doses of AZD1222 and roughly 26 had received two doses of the MenACWY control vaccine. Trial participants were enrolled into age subgroups of 18-55, 56-69 and 70-plus years, which contained 148, 28 and 57 TCR-sequenced participants, respectively. The paper as a whole reports these results and caveats: Spike-specific TCR breadth and depth rose significantly after two AZD1222 doses compared with day 0 and with MenACWY recipients. Conclusions about previously exposed vaccinees are limited because only a handful of AZD1222 recipients were SARS-CoV-2 seropositive at baseline. In the small 56-69-year group, the increase in depth fell short of significance, most likely because of low power. Participants were mostly white British and included more females than males, and it was suggested by the authors that clonal diversity may have been underestimated. No day 14 peak-response samples were available, so repertoires were characterized only after the peak T cell response. Vaccine-associated CD4 TCRs spanned the whole spike protein, with dominant responses in regions 160-218 and 743-854. Reportedly, almost half of the unique spike-specific TCRs recognized epitopes lying outside the regions that are mutated in the B.1.351 and B.1.1.7 variants.

The time point label, read with the paper, signifies: baseline before first vaccination. The treatment or condition label corresponds to: meningococcal conjugate vaccine given as trial control. Vaccinee samples came from UK trials COV001 and COV002, including a single-blind randomized controlled phase 2/3 trial of AZD1222 (ChAdOx1 nCoV-19) in healthy adults. For TCRbeta chain sequencing, PBMC samples were collected from trial participants at day 0 and at day 28 after the second dose. The CDR3 regions of human TCRbeta chains were analyzed by immunosequencing. The published analysis was carried out like this. Repertoire TCRs were checked for matches against a reference library of SARS-CoV-2-specific TCRs that had been generated using the MIRA antigen-specificity platform. Breadth meant the fraction of unique TCRs that were SARS-CoV-2-associated, whereas depth meant the fraction of total T cells that were SARS-CoV-2-associated. Using the MIRA data, each spike-specific TCR was mapped to the spike region that the TCR reacts to and placed in a CD4 or CD8 class. Log10-transformed breadth and depth values were compared by one-way ANOVA with Sidak's multiple comparisons tests. In TCRdb, the immuneACCESS table is reduced to in-frame sequences with V and J assigned. These tables do not hold every clone; where another copy was compared, an unresolved V gene accounts for under half, and the others remain unexplained. V and J calls and clone size are given by that table; D and trimming were obtained from the DNA. This sample holds some 150,000 clones; about nine tenths were observed only once. 3% to 3.5% of the sample belongs to the ten largest clones.

The CDR3 numbers 12 residues from cysteine through phenylalanine. This entry keeps only the CDR3 DNA: 36 bases, framed from base 1. Trimming removed 4 bases from V and 9 bases from J, leaving 12 bases between the germline ends. As encoded in the germline V gene (reference sequence), CDR1 is MNHNY while CDR2 is SVGAGI. The origin of this receptor is an adult in good health. The source material was peripheral blood, sampled on day 0 of MenACWY control vaccination. Rearrangement joined TRBV6-6 to TRBJ1-2; the D segment cannot be called with confidence. The bases read TGTGCCAGCAGTTCAACACGAAATAGCTACACCTTC. The resulting protein is CASSSTRNSYTF.